Sequencing of this T cell receptor (beta chain) was carried out in a study of cytomegalovirus exposure and HLA in healthy donors. Unmatched junction bases numbered 7, after V lost 3 bases and J lost 2 bases. There are 17 residues in the CDR3. Germline V gene data show CDR1 as LGHNA and CDR2 as YSLEER. The PCR made use of 60 Vbeta and 13 Jbeta primers. Sequenced by immunoSEQ multiplex PCR; TCRdb stores in-frame clones only, minus some. The sample includes about 110,000 clones, 76% seen only once; the top ten take 10% to 15%. This receptor was taken from a man aged 25 to 45 in good health and CMV-seropositive. The J gene is TRBJ2-3, the V gene TRBV4-3, with 11 bases lining up with TRBD2. The sequenced sample was PBMCs. The CDR3 spells CASSHPRLAGHTDTQYF. The CDR3, as DNA: TGCGCCAGCAGCCACCCCAGACTAGCGGGGCACACAGATACGCAGTATTTT.